This T cell receptor (beta chain) comes out of a study of healthy donors' naive CD4 and CD8 T cells. Starting from around 500 ng of total RNA, TCR libraries were made with linear amplification. The authors' processing: From 5 healthy donors, around 78,000 rearranged TCR alpha transcripts were sequenced. TCRdb reprocessed the reads with MiXCR, giving one entry per CDR3 protein. TCRdb, rather than the study authors, made the V and J calls. The profile shows about 180,000 distinct CDR3 sequences, 74% of them singletons. Naive T cells were sorted: CD4+CD8-CD45RO-CD45RA+ for CD4+, CD8+CD4-CD45RA+CD27bright for CD8+. V lost 0 bases to trimming and J lost 3 bases, with 7 bases between them. This CDR3 is 14 amino acids long. In germline, CDR1 is SGHKS, CDR2 YYEKEE (reference sequence). Concerning this clonotype itself: Its antigen is unidentified.

Findings and limits, study-wide: Negatively charged CDR3s marked CD8+ lineage; positively charged CDR3s marked CD4+ lineage. A reported CD4+/CD8+ bias affected most V and J genes in naive cells.

The clonotype was recovered from a pool of human donors in good health; the sample pools cells from several healthy donors. Sequencing input: naive CD4+ and CD8+ T cells sorted from blood, pooled from several donors. The rearrangement joins TRBV5-5 to TRBJ2-1; no clear D. The CDR3 sequence is CASSLEPLYNEQFF. In nucleotides, the CDR3 is TGTGCCAGCAGCTTGGAGCCACTCTACAATGAGCAGTTCTTC.